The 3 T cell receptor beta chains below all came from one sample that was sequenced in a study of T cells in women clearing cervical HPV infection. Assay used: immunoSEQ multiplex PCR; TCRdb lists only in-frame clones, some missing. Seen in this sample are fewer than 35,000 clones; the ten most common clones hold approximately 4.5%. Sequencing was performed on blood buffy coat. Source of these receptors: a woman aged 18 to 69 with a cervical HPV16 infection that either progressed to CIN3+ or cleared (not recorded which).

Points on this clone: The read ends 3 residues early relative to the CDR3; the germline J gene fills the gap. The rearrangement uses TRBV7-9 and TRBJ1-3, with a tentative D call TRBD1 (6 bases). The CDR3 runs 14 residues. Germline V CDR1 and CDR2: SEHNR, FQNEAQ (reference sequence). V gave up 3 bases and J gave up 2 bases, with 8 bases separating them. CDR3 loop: CASSFQGPGNTIYF. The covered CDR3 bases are TGTGCCAGCAGCTTCCAGGGGCCTGGAAACACC.

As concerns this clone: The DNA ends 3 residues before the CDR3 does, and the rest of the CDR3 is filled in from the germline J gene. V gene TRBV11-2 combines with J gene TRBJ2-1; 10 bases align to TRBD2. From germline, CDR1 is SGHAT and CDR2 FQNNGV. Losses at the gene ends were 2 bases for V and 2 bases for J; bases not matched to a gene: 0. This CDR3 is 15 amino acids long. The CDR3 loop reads CASSLLAGAYNEQFF. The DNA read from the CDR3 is TGTGCCAGCAGCTTACTAGCGGGAGCCTACAATGAG. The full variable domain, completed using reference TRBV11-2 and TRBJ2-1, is EAGVAQSPRYKIIEKRQSVAFWCNPISGHATLYWYQQILGQGPKLLIQFQNNGVVDDSQLPKDRFSAERLKGVDSTLKIQPAKLEDSAVYLCASSLLAGAYNEQFFGPGTRLTVL.

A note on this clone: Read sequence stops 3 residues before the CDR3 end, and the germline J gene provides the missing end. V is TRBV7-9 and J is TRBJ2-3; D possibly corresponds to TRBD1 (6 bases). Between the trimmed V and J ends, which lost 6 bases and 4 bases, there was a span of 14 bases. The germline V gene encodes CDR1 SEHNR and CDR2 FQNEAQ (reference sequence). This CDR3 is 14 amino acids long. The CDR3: CASRPDSTADTQYF. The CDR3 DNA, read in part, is TGTGCCAGCAGGCCGGACAGTACGGCAGATACG.